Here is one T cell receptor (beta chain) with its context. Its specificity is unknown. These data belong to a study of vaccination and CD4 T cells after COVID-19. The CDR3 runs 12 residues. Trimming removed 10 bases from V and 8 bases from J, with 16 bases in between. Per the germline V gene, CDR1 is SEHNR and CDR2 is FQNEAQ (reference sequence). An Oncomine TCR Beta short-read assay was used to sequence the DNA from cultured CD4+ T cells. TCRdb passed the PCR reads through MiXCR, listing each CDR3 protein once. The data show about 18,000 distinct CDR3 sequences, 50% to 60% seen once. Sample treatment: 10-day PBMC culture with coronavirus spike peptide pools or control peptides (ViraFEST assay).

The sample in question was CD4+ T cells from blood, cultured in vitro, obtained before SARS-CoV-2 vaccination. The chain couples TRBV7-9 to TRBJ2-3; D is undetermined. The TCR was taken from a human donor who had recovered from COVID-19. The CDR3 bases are TGTGCCACCGGCCTGATGGTCTCTACGCAGTATTTT. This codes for CATGLMVSTQYF.